This TCR beta chain was sequenced in a study of shared clonotypes between healthy human individuals. Study observations and caveats: Large sequencing depth failed to make sorted-subset sequencing complete, rarefaction showed. Larger estimated richness was generally recorded for naive subsets relative to memory subsets.

TCRdb's copy holds only in-frame clones and misses some; the assay was immunoSEQ multiplex PCR. This table has some 1,600,000 clones, 98% appearing once. On this clone itself: Its antigen is still unknown.

Trimming pared 1 base from V and 0 bases from J, leaving 16 bases between. This CDR3 is built from 17 residues. Germline values: CDR1 LNHNV, CDR2 YYDKDF (reference sequence). The split of CD4+ cells yielded CD45RA+ naive and CD45RA-negative memory subsets. The chain joins TRBV15 to TRBJ2-7, with D maybe TRBD2 (6 bases). The TCR originated in a man aged 25-45 years in good health. The sequenced sample was naive CD4+ T cells sorted from blood. Subset denoted: CD45RA+ positively selected. The CDR3 nucleotides are TGTGCCACCAGCAGAGTCGTAGGCACGGGACTCTCCTACGAGCAGTACTTC. Its translation is CATSRVVGTGLSYEQYF.